The subject of this entry is one TCR beta chain. Its antigen is as yet unknown. The sample comes from a study of cytomegalovirus exposure and HLA in healthy donors. General observations from the study: Immune exposure information comprised only CMV serostatus. Relative to the approximately 700-donor mean, N-insertions were reportedly fewer in an Asian-associated ancestry cluster in a later analysis. Equally common other TCR beta chains were less clonally expanded than HLA-associated ones, a later analysis found.

PCR involved 60 Vbeta and 13 Jbeta primers. The assay was immunoSEQ multiplex PCR, and TCRdb's table has in-frame clones only and misses some. The sample records over 150,000 clones, 65% to 85% being singletons. This receptor was taken from a boy aged 2 to 9 in good health and CMV-seronegative. Sequenced material: PBMCs.

The CDR3 bases are TGTGCCAGCAGCCTGGGGGGGTATCTGAATTCACCCCTCCACTTT. Its translation is CASSLGGYLNSPLHF. The chain uses TRBV7-2 and TRBJ1-6; perhaps TRBD1 as D (5 bases). The V end lost 5 bases, the J end lost 7 bases, and 15 bases lay between the germline ends. The CDR3 length is 15 residues. CDR1 and CDR2 (germline): SGHTA, FQGNSA.